These 26 T cell receptor beta chains came from one sample sequenced in a study of OX40 agonist ivuxolimab in advanced cancers. Libraries were constructed by the immunoSEQ multiplex PCR assay. Sourced from immuneACCESS, this table was stored by TCRdb with only in-frame sequences that have V and J called. A share of the clones is absent; for the studies checked, an unresolved V gene accounts for under half, and the remainder has no known explanation. Within this sample are approximately 23,000 clones, with around 85% of them counted one time only. The top ten clones comprise over 25% of the sample. This specimen consisted of CD4+ or CD8+ T cells sorted from blood, obtained in a trial of the OX40 agonist ivuxolimab. The receptors derive from an adult with an advanced solid tumor such as melanoma, head and neck, liver or kidney cancer.

This sequence joins TRBV4-2 and TRBJ2-7; 12 bases line up with TRBD2. This CDR3 has 20 residues. The junction had 15 bases not matched to a gene; V was cut back by 1 base and J by 2 bases. The V gene's germline CDR1 is LGHNA and CDR2 YNFKEQ. CDR3 sequence (DNA): TGTGCCAGCAGCCAAGCCCCCTTAAACCCCGGACTAGCGGGACCCTACGAGCAGTACTTC. Translation gives CASSQAPLNPGLAGPYEQYF.

The chain uses TRBV25-1 and TRBJ1-1; 12 bases are a match to TRBD1. Germline V gives CDR1 MGHDK, CDR2 SYGVNS. The CDR3 is 17 amino acids. V was clipped by 6 bases and J by 1 base; unmatched bases: 9. The CDR3 bases are TGTGCCAGCAGCTCCCCACGGGACAGGGGGCCGAACACTGAAGCTTTCTTT. This gives the protein CASSSPRDRGPNTEAFF.

The CDR3 protein is CASSLNRHISGANVLTF. In nucleotides, the CDR3 is TGTGCCAGCAGCTTAAACCGACACATCTCTGGGGCCAACGTCCTGACTTTC. The chain uses TRBV7-6 and TRBJ2-6; no firm D call. The CDR3 length is 17 residues. Trimming took 2 bases from V and 0 from J, leaving 11 bases between them. Germline V lookup: CDR1 SGHVS, CDR2 FNYEAQ.

The chain is built from TRBV10-1 and TRBJ2-1, with 10 positions matching TRBD2. The CDR3 sequence is 15 residues long. V trimming: 4 bases; J trimming: 2 bases; junction bases outside the gene matches: 2. Germline assignment: CDR1 WNHNN and CDR2 SYGVQD (reference sequence). This CDR3 is CASSGAGGPYNEQFF. CDR3 sequence (DNA): TGCGCCAGCAGTGGAGCGGGAGGGCCCTACAATGAGCAGTTCTTC.

In this sample, this clone turned up once. The chain combines TRBV4-1 with TRBJ1-3; maybe TRBD1 (5 bases). V lost 1 base and J lost 1, with 11 bases in between. The CDR3 is 16 residues long. Germline V gene lookup returns CDR1 MGHRA and CDR2 YSYEKL. The CDR3 sequence: CASSQGRWTSGNTIYF. CDR3 nucleotide sequence: TGCGCCAGCAGCCAAGGGAGATGGACATCTGGAAACACCATATATTTT.

The chain recombines TRBV27 with TRBJ1-1; D remains ambiguous. CDR3 length equals 16 residues. V was clipped by 4 bases and J by 6 bases, with 21 bases between them. Germline CDR1 is MNHEY and CDR2 is SMNVEV (reference sequence). CDR3 bases: TGTGCCAGCAGTTCCCTTTTTCAACACAGTGTGGCTGAAGCTTTCTTT. Amino acid sequence: CASSSLFQHSVAEAFF.

The V gene is TRBV2, the J gene TRBJ1-5; possibly TRBD1 for D (5 bases). This CDR3 contains 14 residues. Germline lookup yields CDR1 SNHLY and CDR2 FYNNEI. The germline V and J ends were trimmed by 4 bases and 3 bases, with 10 bases remaining between them. CDR3 sequence: CASSAGRTNQPQHF. The CDR3 DNA follows: TGTGCCAGCAGTGCGGGACGGACCAATCAGCCCCAGCATTTT. The full variable domain, in which reference TRBV2 and TRBJ1-5 provide the parts outside the CDR3, is EPEVTQTPSHQVTQMGQEVILRCVPISNHLYFYWYRQILGQKVEFLVSFYNNEISEKSEIFDDQFSVERPDGSNFTLKIRSTKLEDSAMYFCASSAGRTNQPQHFGDGTRLSIL.

V and J are TRBV28 and TRBJ2-7; no firm D call. CDR3 length: 11 residues. Trimming cost V 6 bases and J 0 bases, with 3 bases left between them. Per the germline V gene, CDR1 is MDHEN and CDR2 is SYDVKM. CDR3 coding DNA: TGTGCCAGCAGCTACTCCTACGAGCAGTACTTC. As protein: CASSYSYEQYF. Full variable domain (outside the CDR3, taken from reference TRBV28 and TRBJ2-7): DVKVTQSSRYLVKRTGEKVFLECVQDMDHENMFWYRQDPGLGLRLIYFSYDVKMKEKGDIPEGYSVSREKKERFSLILESASTNQTSMYLCASSYSYEQYFGPGTRLTVT.

The V and J genes are TRBV28 and TRBJ2-7, with a possible D match to TRBD2 (6 bases). V lost 3 bases and J 2 bases, leaving 11 bases between the germline ends. CDR1 is MDHEN, CDR2 SYDVKM, per germline. CDR3 length: 14 residues. The CDR3 protein is CASSLDPGAYEQYF. CDR3 nucleotides: TGTGCCAGCAGTTTGGACCCGGGGGCCTACGAGCAGTACTTC.

This chain uses TRBV27 with TRBJ2-7, with D uncertain. The CDR3 covers 11 residues. Germline CDR1 is MNHEY and CDR2 is SMNVEV (reference sequence). V was cut by 5 bases and J by 4 bases, with 6 bases left in between. CDR3 residues: CASSKGYEQYF. CDR3 DNA: TGTGCCAGCAGTAAGGGTTACGAGCAGTACTTC.

This clone was observed a few times. The CDR3 nucleotides read TGTGCCAGCAGTTTATCGGGACAGTTGAACACTGAAGCTTTCTTT. This sequence encodes CASSLSGQLNTEAFF. The chain is built from TRBV28 and TRBJ1-1; 7 bases match TRBD1. The J segment lost 0 bases and the V segment lost 1 base, leaving 2 bases of the junction unmatched. CDR1 is MDHEN and CDR2 is SYDVKM in the germline V gene. The CDR3 is 15 amino acids.

The gene calls are TRBV7-9 and TRBJ2-7; no clear D. Trimming removed 4 bases from V and 4 bases from J, with 14 bases in between. This CDR3 region has 14 residues. Germline V gene sequence: CDR1 SEHNR, CDR2 FQNEAQ (reference sequence). CDR3 nucleotide sequence: TGTGCCAGCAGCTCCCCCTCCGGCGCTTACGAGCAGTACTTC. Residues: CASSSPSGAYEQYF.

This clone was seen a few times. The chain joins TRBV4-3 to TRBJ1-4, with D hard to call. V lost 0 bases and J lost 0, with 5 bases in between. The CDR3 spans 15 residues. In germline, CDR1 is LGHNA, CDR2 YSLEER. The CDR3 is CASSQDDATNEKLFF. The DNA of the CDR3 is TGCGCCAGCAGCCAAGATGACGCAACTAATGAAAAACTGTTTTTT.

V and J are TRBV29-1 and TRBJ2-1; TRBD2 matches 13 bases. Germline lookup yields CDR1 SQVTM and CDR2 ANQGSEA. V shed 6 bases, J shed 8 bases, and the junction held 16 bases outside the gene matches. CDR3 length: 17 residues. This CDR3 reads CSVTTSGRAVIADEQFF. The CDR3 DNA reads as TGCAGCGTCACCACTAGCGGGAGGGCCGTAATAGCGGATGAGCAGTTCTTC.

The gene calls are TRBV27 and TRBJ1-1; D is perhaps TRBD1 (5 bases). The CDR3 totals 11 residues. V lost 8 bases to trimming and J lost 4 bases, with 8 bases between them. Per the germline V gene, CDR1 is MNHEY and CDR2 is SMNVEV (reference sequence). The CDR3 sequence is CASQDSTEAFF. The CDR3 DNA sequence: TGTGCCAGCCAAGACAGCACTGAAGCTTTCTTT.

The chain has TRBV19 and TRBJ2-1; D not resolved. V lost 6 bases to trimming and J lost 9 bases, with 18 bases between them. The CDR3 spans 14 residues. Per the germline V gene, CDR1 is LNHDA and CDR2 is SQIVND (reference sequence). The CDR3 DNA sequence: TGTGCCAGTAGCGAACTCGACATACGCATTGAGCAGTTCTTC. Protein: CASSELDIRIEQFF.

V usage is TRBV7-9 and J usage is TRBJ2-3; D is possibly TRBD1 (5 bases). V was shortened by 5 bases and J by 4 bases, with 25 bases between the two germline ends. Germline loops: CDR1 SEHNR, CDR2 FQNEAQ (reference sequence). This CDR3 comprises 18 residues. CDR3 residues: CASSTPTTLDSFADTQYF. The CDR3 DNA reads TGTGCCAGCAGCACCCCAACCACTTTAGACAGTTTCGCAGATACGCAGTATTTT.

The chain joins TRBV28 to TRBJ2-2, with D unclear. The germline V gene encodes CDR1 MDHEN and CDR2 SYDVKM. The CDR3 runs to 14 residues. The V end was cut by 2 bases, the J end by 2 bases, with 6 bases between. CDR3 sequence reads: CASSLQTNTGELFF. CDR3 nucleotides: TGTGCCAGCAGTTTACAGACCAACACCGGGGAGCTGTTTTTT.

This clone was seen a handful of times. This chain links TRBV19 with TRBJ2-7; D not resolved. Germline V CDR1 and CDR2: LNHDA, SQIVND (reference sequence). The CDR3 is made up of 12 amino acids. V was pared by 3 bases and J by 6 bases, with 9 bases between. CDR3 residues: CASSMGSGEQYF. As DNA, the CDR3 is TGTGCCAGTAGTATGGGTTCGGGCGAGCAGTACTTC.

V and J are TRBV29-1 and TRBJ2-3; D is tentatively TRBD1 or TRBD2 (9 bases each). Germline lookup yields CDR1 SQVTM and CDR2 ANQGSEA. The CDR3 totals 15 residues. Deletions cut 1 base from V and 5 bases from J, with 16 bases between. The CDR3 is CSVEGLADRGDTQYF. The CDR3 DNA sequence: TGCAGCGTTGAAGGACTAGCGGACAGGGGAGATACGCAGTATTTT.

This clone was seen a few times. The chain joins TRBV7-6 to TRBJ2-5; D is uncertain. The DNA matches TRBJ2-7 better at its end, which makes the J call doubtful. The CDR3 runs 13 residues. Germline V gene data show CDR1 as SGHVS and CDR2 as FNYEAQ. The CDR3 nucleotides read TGTGCCAGCAGCTTCAATCCCTCCTACGAGCAGTACTTC. Protein product: CASSFNPSYEQYF.

The rearrangement uses TRBV11-2 and TRBJ2-7; TRBD1 matches at 7 bases. The germline V gene has CDR1 SGHAT and CDR2 FQNNGV. The CDR3 covers 14 residues. Germline trimming cut 4 bases from V and 6 bases from J; bases unmatched to any gene: 9. CDR3 region: CASSSTIRTGEQYF. The CDR3 coding sequence is TGTGCCAGCAGCTCGACTATCCGGACAGGCGAGCAGTACTTC.

The chain employs TRBV7-9 and TRBJ2-7; D unresolved. Trimming cost V 5 bases and J 0 bases, with 11 bases left between them. The CDR3 loop spans 14 amino acids. Germline V lookup: CDR1 SEHNR, CDR2 FQNEAQ (reference sequence). The CDR3 nucleotides read TGTGCCAGCAGCCAACATAGTCCCTCCTACGAGCAGTACTTC. Translating it yields CASSQHSPSYEQYF.

The genes are TRBV6-5 and TRBJ2-5, with TRBD1 matching 7 bases. The J call may be incorrect, as the DNA end agrees better with TRBJ2-7. The CDR3 contains 16 residues. The germline CDR1 and CDR2 sequences are MNHEY and SVGAGI. CDR3 bases: TGTGCCAGCAGTTACGTACGTTGGGACAGCTCCTACGAGCAGTACTTC. Translating it yields CASSYVRWDSSYEQYF.

The chain joins TRBV27 to TRBJ2-1, with D hard to call. The CDR3 sequence is 14 residues long. Per the germline V gene, CDR1 is MNHEY and CDR2 is SMNVEV (reference sequence). Deletions cut 0 bases from V and 3 bases from J, with 6 bases between. CDR3 region: CASSLSGFYNEQFF. DNA for the CDR3: TGTGCCAGCAGTTTATCAGGCTTCTACAATGAGCAGTTCTTC.

The chain has TRBV7-6 and TRBJ1-1; D perhaps matches TRBD1 (6 bases). From germline, CDR1 is SGHVS and CDR2 FNYEAQ. The CDR3 contains 13 residues. V was trimmed by 1 base and J by 4 bases, leaving 7 bases between them. The CDR3 loop reads CASSLEGGTEAFF. The CDR3 DNA reads TGTGCCAGCAGCTTAGAAGGGGGCACTGAAGCTTTCTTT.